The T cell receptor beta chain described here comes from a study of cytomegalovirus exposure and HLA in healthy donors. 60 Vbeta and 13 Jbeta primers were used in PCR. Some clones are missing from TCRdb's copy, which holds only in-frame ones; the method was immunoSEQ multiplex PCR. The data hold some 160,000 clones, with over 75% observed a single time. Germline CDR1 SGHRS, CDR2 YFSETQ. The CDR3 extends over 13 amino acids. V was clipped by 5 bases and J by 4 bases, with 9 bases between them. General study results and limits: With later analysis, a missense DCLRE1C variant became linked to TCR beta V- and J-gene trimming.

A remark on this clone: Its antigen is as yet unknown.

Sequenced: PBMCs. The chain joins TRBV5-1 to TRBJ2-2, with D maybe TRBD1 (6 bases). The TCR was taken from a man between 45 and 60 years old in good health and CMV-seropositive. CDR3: CASSLGGTGELFF. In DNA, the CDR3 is TGCGCCAGCAGTCTAGGGGGCACCGGGGAGCTGTTTTTT.